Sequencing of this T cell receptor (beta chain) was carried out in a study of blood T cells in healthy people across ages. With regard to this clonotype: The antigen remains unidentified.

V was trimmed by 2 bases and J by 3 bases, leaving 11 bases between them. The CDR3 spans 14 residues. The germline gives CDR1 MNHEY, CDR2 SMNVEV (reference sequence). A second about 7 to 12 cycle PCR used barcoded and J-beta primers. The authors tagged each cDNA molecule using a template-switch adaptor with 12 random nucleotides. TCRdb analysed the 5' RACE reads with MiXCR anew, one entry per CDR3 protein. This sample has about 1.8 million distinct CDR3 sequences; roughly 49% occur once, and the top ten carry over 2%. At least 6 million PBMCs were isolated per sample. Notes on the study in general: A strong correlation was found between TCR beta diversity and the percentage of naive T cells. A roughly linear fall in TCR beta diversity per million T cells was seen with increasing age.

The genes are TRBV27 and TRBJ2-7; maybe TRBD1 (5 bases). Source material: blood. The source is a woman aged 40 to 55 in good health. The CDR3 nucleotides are TGTGCCAGCAGTTTAAGGGGTTCAGGCTACGAGCAGTACTTC. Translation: CASSLRGSGYEQYF.